This T cell receptor (beta chain) is drawn from a study of regulatory T cells in long-lasting Graves disease. Whole-study findings and limits: Public clonotype sharing was higher in persistent than newly diagnosed patients. Persistent disease preferred TRBV28, TRBJ1-2 and TRBJ2-5.

Time point here: persistent/refractory GD, antithyroid drugs over 5 years with positive TRAb. PBMCs were the source of the RNA used for TCR sequencing. Germline V gene data show CDR1 as LGHDT and CDR2 as YNNKEL (reference sequence). The CDR3 contains 16 residues. V was pared by 0 bases and J by 0 bases, with 12 bases between. Libraries of TCR beta came from iRepertoire HTBI primers plus Arm-PCR of CDR3 regions. TCRdb processed the multiplex PCR reads anew with MiXCR; each CDR3 protein has one entry. The table shows more than 650,000 distinct CDR3 sequences, with approximately 31% occurring only once. This clonotype has a handful of counts. Its antigen is not known.

The sequence came from a female donor with Graves disease. The chain combines TRBV3-1 with TRBJ2-7; D is unresolved. The sequencing used peripheral blood mononuclear cells (PBMCs), collected when the disease was refractory, from a patient treated with antithyroid drugs. CDR3 protein: CASSQDLPEVSYEQYF. In DNA form, the CDR3 reads TGTGCCAGCAGCCAAGATCTACCAGAAGTCTCCTACGAGCAGTACTTC.